The clone carrying this TCR beta chain showed up many times. Its antigen remains unknown. The data stem from a study of blood T cells in healthy people across ages. Regarding the study as a whole: Older age coincided with a roughly linear decline in TCR beta diversity per million T cells.

For the second PCR, which ran for about 7 to 12 cycles, a sample-barcoded 5' primer and a J-beta primer mix were used. From the 5' RACE reads, TCRdb called clonotypes with MiXCR, one entry per CDR3 protein. The sample has some 700,000 distinct CDR3 sequences; about 42% are singletons. V was trimmed by 4 bases and J by 5 bases, leaving 9 bases between them. The CDR3 covers 14 residues. The sequence was obtained from a woman aged 60-75 years in good health. The sequenced sample was blood. This chain links TRBV12-3 or TRBV12-4 with TRBJ2-6; D is unclear. DNA for the CDR3: TGTGCCAGCAGTTCCTCCGGTAGGGCCAACGTCCTGACTTTC. Amino acid sequence: CASSSSGRANVLTF.